This TCR beta chain was retrieved from a study of blood T cell repertoires in COVID-19. Study details: The United States, Italy and Spain were the sources of the acute and convalescent COVID-19 samples.

Trimming took 1 base from V and 5 from J; bases not matched to a gene: 7. This CDR3 has 15 residues. Germline CDR1 LGHDT, CDR2 YNNKEL (reference sequence). Per the authors' pipeline: Estimation of nucleated cell counts was performed using reference gene primer amplification. Assay used: immunoSEQ multiplex PCR; TCRdb lists only in-frame clones, some missing. V and J calls plus clone size are reproduced from that table; the DNA served to infer D and trimming. In the table there are fewer than 100,000 clones, 80% to 85% of which are singletons. The sequence came from a human donor in a cohort sampled during active COVID-19. This chain joins TRBV3-1 (or the pseudogene TRBV3-2) and TRBJ1-2; 7 bases line up with TRBD1. Sequencing was done on a sample of peripheral blood. This CDR3 is CASSQVGTDQYGYTF. In DNA, the CDR3 is TGTGCCAGCAGCCAAGTGGGGACAGATCAATATGGCTACACCTTC.